This T cell receptor beta chain was retrieved from a study of graft-versus-host responses after intestinal transplantation. About the research overall: Following induction with anti-thymocyte globulin, all recipients were given tacrolimus and steroids for approximately three years.

Sequencing used immunoSEQ multiplex PCR; TCRdb keeps in-frame clones, though not all of them. The sample shows around 67,000 clones, about 90% of them seen only once. Study results and limitations: Clonal ratios of graft-versus-host to host-versus-graft in allografts were high for patients exhibiting graft-donor T cell macrochimerism. Early post-transplant declines in HvG were associated with peak levels of circulating GvH clones. Investigators detected GvH clones in recipient marrow, with some emerging earlier in ileum or blood.

Turning to this clone: As yet, its antigen is unknown.

The V gene end was trimmed by 3 bases and the J gene end by 6 bases; junction bases not matched to a gene: 7. Germline V CDR1 and CDR2: MNHNS, SASEGT. The CDR3 has 15 residues. The source was unstimulated CD8+ T cells sorted from spleen or lymph node cells, collected before transplant. The receptor's source is a human donor who was the organ donor for an intestinal transplant. This chain connects TRBV6-1 to TRBJ2-4, with 8 bases fitting TRBD1. The CDR3 region is CASSEVSGGINIQYF. In nucleotides, the CDR3 is TGTGCCAGCAGTGAGGTGTCAGGGGGCATAAACATTCAGTACTTC.